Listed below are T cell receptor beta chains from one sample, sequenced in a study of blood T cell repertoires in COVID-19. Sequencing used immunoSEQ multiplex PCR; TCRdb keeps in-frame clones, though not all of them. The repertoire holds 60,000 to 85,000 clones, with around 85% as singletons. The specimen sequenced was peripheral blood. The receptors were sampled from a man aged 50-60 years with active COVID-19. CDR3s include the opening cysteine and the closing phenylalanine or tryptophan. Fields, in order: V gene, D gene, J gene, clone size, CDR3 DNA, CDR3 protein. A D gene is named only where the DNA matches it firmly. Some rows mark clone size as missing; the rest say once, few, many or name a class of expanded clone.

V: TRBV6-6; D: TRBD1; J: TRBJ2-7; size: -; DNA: TGTGCCAGCAGCCCCGGACAGGGGGCGGGGGAGCAGTACTTC; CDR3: CASSPGQGAGEQYF
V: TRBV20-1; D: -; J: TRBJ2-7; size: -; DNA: TGCAGTGCCCTTCAGATTAACGAGCAGTACTTC; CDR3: CSALQINEQYF
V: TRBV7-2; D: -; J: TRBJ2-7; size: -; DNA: TGTGCCAGCAGCTTAGCTTACTACGAGCAGTACTTC; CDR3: CASSLAYYEQYF
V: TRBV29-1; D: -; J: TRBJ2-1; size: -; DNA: TGCAGCGTTGGCGGAGCGTCGTGGGAGGATTTAGGCAATGAGCAGTTCTTC; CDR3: CSVGGASWEDLGNEQFF
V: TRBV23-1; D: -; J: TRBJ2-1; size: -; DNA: TGCGCCAGCAATTTACCCAATGGACAGACATACAATGAGCAGTTCTTC; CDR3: CASNLPNGQTYNEQFF
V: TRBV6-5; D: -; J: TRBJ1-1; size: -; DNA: TGTGCCAGCAGGGGAGCACCCATGAACACTGAAGCTTTCTTT; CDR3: CASRGAPMNTEAFF
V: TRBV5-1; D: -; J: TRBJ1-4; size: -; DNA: TGCGCCAGCAGCTTCGGACAGATGCGGGAAAAACTGTTTTTT; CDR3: CASSFGQMREKLFF
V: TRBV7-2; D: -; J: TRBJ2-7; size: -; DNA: TGTGCCAGCAGCTTAAGTTGGAGCTACGAGCAGTACTTC; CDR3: CASSLSWSYEQYF
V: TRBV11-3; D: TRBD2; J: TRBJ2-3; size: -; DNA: TGTGCCAGCAGCACATGGACTAGCGGGAGAGACACAGATACGCAGTATTTT; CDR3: CASSTWTSGRDTDTQYF
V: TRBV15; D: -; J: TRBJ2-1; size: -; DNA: TGTGCCACCAGCAGAGCGGGACTTTACAATGAGCAGTTCTTC; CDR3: CATSRAGLYNEQFF
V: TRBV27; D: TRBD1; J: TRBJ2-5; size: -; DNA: TGTGCCAGCAGTTTGACAGGGATGTACCAAGAGACCCAGTACTTC; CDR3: CASSLTGMYQETQYF
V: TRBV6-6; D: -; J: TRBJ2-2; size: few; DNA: TGTGCCAGCAGTTACATTACTGGCACCGGGGAGCTGTTTTTT; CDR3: CASSYITGTGELFF
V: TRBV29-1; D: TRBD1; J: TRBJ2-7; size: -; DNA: TGCAGCGTTGTATTGGACAGGGGCTACGAGCAGTACTTC; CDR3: CSVVLDRGYEQYF
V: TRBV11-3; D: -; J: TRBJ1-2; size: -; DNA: TGTGCCAGCAGCTCTAATGAAGGACTATTTGACTATGGCTACACCTTC; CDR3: CASSSNEGLFDYGYTF
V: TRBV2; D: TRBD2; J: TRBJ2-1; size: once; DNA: TGTGCCAGCAGTGAAGCGGGACTAGCGGGAGGGGGTTTCTTC; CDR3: CASSEAGLAGGGFF
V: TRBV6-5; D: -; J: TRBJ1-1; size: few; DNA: TGTGCCAGCAGTTATTTGGGGGCGAACACTGAAGCTTTCTTT; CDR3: CASSYLGANTEAFF
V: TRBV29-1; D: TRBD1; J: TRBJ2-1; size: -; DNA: TGCAGCGCCCGGACAGGGGGCTACAATGAGCAGTTCTTC; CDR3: CSARTGGYNEQFF
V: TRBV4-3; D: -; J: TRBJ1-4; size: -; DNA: TGCGCCAGCAGCCGCGGGATCTCCGACGATGAAAAACTGTTTTTT; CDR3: CASSRGISDDEKLFF
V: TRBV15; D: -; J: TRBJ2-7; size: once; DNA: TGTGCCACCAGCCCCGCGGGAAGCTCCTACGAGCAGTACTTC; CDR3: CATSPAGSSYEQYF
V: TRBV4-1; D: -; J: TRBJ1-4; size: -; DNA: TGCGCCAGCAGCCACCGGGACATTGCTAATGAAAAACTGTTTTTT; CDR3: CASSHRDIANEKLFF
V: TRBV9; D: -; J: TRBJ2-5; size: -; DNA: TGTGCCAGCAGCACAACGGCAGGGCTAAGGACCCAGTACTTC; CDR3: CASSTTAGLRTQYF
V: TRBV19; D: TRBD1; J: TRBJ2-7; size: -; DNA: TGTGCCAGTAGTATTCTGACAGGGACCTCCTACGAGCAGTACTTC; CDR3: CASSILTGTSYEQYF
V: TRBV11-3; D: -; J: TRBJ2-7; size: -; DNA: TGTGCCAGCAGCTCCCTACAGGGTTCTGCCTACGAGCAGTACTTC; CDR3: CASSSLQGSAYEQYF
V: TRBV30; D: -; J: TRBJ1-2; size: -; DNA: TGTGCCTGGAGTAACAGAGGGAGCTATGGCTACACCTTC; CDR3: CAWSNRGSYGYTF
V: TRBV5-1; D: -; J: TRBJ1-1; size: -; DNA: TGCGCCAGCAGCTTTGACTCGGGGAACACTGAAGCTTTCTTT; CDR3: CASSFDSGNTEAFF
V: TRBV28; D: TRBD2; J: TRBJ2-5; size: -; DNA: TGTGCCAGCAGTTCTAGCGGACAAGGGACCCAGTACTTC; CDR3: CASSSSGQGTQYF
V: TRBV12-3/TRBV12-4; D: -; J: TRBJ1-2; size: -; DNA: TGTGCCAGCAGCACAGGGTCAGGACGTGGCTACACCTTC; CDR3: CASSTGSGRGYTF
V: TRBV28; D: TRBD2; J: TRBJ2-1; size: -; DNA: TGTGCCAGCAGTGCTAGGACTAGCGGGAAAATCGATGAGCAGTTCTTC; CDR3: CASSARTSGKIDEQFF
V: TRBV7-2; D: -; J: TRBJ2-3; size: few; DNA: TGTGCCAGCAGGGGACTGCGCACAGATACGCAGTATTTT; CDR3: CASRGLRTDTQYF
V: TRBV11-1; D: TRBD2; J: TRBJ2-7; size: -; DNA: TGTGCCAGCAGCCGACTAGCGGGCGCCGAGCAGTACTTC; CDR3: CASSRLAGAEQYF
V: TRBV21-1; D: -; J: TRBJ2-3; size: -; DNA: TGTGCCAGCAGCAAAGGCCAGGACACAGATACGCAGTATTTT; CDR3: CASSKGQDTDTQYF
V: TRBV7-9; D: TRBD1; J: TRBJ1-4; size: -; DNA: TGTGCCAGCAGCGAAACAGGGGGCAGTGAAAAACTGTTTTTT; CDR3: CASSETGGSEKLFF
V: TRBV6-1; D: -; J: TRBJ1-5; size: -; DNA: TGTGCCAGCAGTGAAATGGCTAATCAGCCCCAGCATTTT; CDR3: CASSEMANQPQHF
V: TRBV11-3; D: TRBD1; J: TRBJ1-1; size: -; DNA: TGTGCCAGCAGCTTCCCCGGACAGGGAAGGACTGAAGCTTTCTTT; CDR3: CASSFPGQGRTEAFF
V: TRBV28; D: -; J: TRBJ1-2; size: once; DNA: TGTGCCAGCAGTTCAGGCGGGATCGGCTATGGCTACACCTTC; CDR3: CASSSGGIGYGYTF
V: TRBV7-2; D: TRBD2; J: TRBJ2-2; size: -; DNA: TGTGTCTCAGCGCCGACTAGCTATACCGGGGAGCTGTTTTTT; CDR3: CVSAPTSYTGELFF
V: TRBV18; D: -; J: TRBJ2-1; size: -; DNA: TGTGCCAGCTCCCAACAGGGCTACAATGAGCAGTTCTTC; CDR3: CASSQQGYNEQFF
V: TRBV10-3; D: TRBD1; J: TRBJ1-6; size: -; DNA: TGTGCCATCCGCGAATTCAGTAGCGGACAGGGACCTAATTCACCCCTCCACTTT; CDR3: CAIREFSSGQGPNSPLHF
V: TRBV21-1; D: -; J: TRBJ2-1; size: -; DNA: TGTGCCAGCAGCAACGACGCTAGCGGGAGAACATACAATGAGCAGTTCTTC; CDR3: CASSNDASGRTYNEQFF
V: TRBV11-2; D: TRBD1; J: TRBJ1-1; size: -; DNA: TGTGCCAGCAGGTTAGGTGTAGGGGGCGCGAACACTGAAGCTTTCTTT; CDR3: CASRLGVGGANTEAFF
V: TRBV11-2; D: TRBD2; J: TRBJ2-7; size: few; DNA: TGTGCCAGCAGCTTTGGGGGGCTAGCGGGAGGAAGCCCCTACGAGCAGTACTTC; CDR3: CASSFGGLAGGSPYEQYF
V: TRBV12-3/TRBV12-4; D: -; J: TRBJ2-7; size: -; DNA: TGTGCCAGCAGTTTAGGCTGGCCCGAGCAGTACTTC; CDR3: CASSLGWPEQYF